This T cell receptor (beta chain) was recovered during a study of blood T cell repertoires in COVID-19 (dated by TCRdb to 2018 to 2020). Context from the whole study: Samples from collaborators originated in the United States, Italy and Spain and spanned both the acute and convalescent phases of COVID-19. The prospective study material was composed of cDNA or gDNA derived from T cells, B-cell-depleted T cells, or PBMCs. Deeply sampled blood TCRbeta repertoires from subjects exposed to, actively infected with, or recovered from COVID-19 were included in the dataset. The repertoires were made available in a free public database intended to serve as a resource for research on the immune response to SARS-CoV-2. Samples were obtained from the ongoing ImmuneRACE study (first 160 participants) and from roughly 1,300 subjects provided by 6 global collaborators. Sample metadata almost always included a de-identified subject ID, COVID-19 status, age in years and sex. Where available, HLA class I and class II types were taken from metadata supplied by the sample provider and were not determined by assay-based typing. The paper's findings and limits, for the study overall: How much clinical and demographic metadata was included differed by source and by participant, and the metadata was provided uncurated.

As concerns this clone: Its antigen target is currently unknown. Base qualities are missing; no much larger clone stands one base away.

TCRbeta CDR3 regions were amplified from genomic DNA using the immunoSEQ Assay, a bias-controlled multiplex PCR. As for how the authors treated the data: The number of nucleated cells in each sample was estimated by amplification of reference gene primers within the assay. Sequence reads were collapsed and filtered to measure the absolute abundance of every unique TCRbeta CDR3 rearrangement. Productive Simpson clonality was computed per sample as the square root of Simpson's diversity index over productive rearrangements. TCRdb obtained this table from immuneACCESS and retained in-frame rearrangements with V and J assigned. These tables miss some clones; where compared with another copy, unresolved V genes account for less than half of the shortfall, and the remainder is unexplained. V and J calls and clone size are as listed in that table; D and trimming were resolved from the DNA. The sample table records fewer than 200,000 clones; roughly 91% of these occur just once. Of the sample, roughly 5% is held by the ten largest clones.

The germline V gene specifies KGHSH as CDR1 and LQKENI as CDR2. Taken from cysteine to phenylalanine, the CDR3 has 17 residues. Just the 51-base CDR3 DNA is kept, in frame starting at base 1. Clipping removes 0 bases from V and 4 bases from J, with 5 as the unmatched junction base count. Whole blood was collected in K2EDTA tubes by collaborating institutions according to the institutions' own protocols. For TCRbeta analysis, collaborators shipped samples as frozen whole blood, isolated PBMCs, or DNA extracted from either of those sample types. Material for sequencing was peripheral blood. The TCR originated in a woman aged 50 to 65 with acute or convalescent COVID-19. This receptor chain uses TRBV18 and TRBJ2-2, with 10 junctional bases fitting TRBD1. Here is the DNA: TGTGCCAGCTCACCACCTGGGACAGGGGCCCTCACCGGGGAGCTGTTTTTT. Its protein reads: CASSPPGTGALTGELFF.